The 11 T cell receptor beta chains in this list originate from one sample, sequenced in a study of OX40 agonist ivuxolimab in advanced cancers. Only in-frame clones appear in the TCRdb table, and some are missing; sequencing was by immunoSEQ multiplex PCR. The sample lists roughly 40,000 clones, approximately 86% occurring once. The source was CD4+ or CD8+ T cells sorted from blood, collected in a trial of the OX40 agonist ivuxolimab. The receptors come from an adult with an advanced solid tumor such as melanoma, head and neck, liver or kidney cancer.

The chain joins TRBV15 to TRBJ1-5; no reliable D call. V lost 0 bases, J lost 0 bases, and 6 bases lay in between. Germline V gives CDR1 LNHNV, CDR2 YYDKDF (reference sequence). CDR3 length: 15 residues. The chain's CDR3 is CATSRDRNSNQPQHF. CDR3 nucleotides: TGTGCCACCAGCAGAGATCGAAATAGCAATCAGCCCCAGCATTTT.

The CDR3 DNA is TGTGCCAGCATGGAGGGAGCGACTGAAGCTTTCTTT. It yields the protein CASMEGATEAFF. The V and J genes are TRBV2 and TRBJ1-1; D ambiguous. Germline CDR1 SNHLY, CDR2 FYNNEI. V lost 7 bases to trimming and J lost 5 bases, with 11 bases between them. There are 12 residues in the CDR3.

This clone was picked up one time. The chain carries TRBV4-2 and TRBJ2-5; 11 bases match TRBD2. Germline V CDR1 and CDR2: LGHNA, YNFKEQ. CDR3 length: 18 amino acids. Trimming took 0 bases from V and 4 from J; bases not matched to a gene: 10. The CDR3 is CASSQDGVAGGVPETQYF. As DNA, the CDR3 is TGTGCCAGCAGCCAAGACGGGGTAGCGGGAGGGGTCCCAGAGACCCAGTACTTC.

This rearrangement joins TRBV9 to TRBJ1-6; D unresolved. CDR3 length: 15 amino acids. The germline V gene has CDR1 SGDLS and CDR2 YYNGEE. The germline V and J ends were trimmed by 0 bases and 6 bases, with 10 bases remaining between them. The DNA for the CDR3 is TGTGCCAGCAGCGTAGATAGGTCGGTTAATTCACCCCTCCACTTT. It yields the protein CASSVDRSVNSPLHF. The variable domain in full, completed from reference TRBV9 and TRBJ1-6, reads DSGVTQTPKHLITATGQRVTLRCSPRSGDLSVYWYQQSLDQGLQFLIQYYNGEERAKGNILERFSAQQFPDLHSELNLSSLELGDSALYFCASSVDRSVNSPLHFGNGTRLTVT.

V and J are TRBV4-1 and TRBJ2-3, with 9 bases fitting TRBD1. The CDR3 runs to 16 residues. Germline CDR1 MGHRA, CDR2 YSYEKL. Trimming removed 5 bases from V and 3 bases from J; junction bases left unmatched: 9. Here the CDR3 DNA reads TGCGCCAGCAGCTGGACGACAGGGGGTATTACAGATACGCAGTATTTT. Protein product: CASSWTTGGITDTQYF.

The chain's CDR3 is CAWSDFLNQPQHF. The CDR3 nucleotides read TGTGCCTGGAGCGACTTCCTCAATCAGCCCCAGCATTTT. The rearrangement links TRBV30 to TRBJ1-5; D gene ambiguous. Germline loops: CDR1 GTSNPN, CDR2 SVGIG (reference sequence). V was clipped by 3 bases and J by 3 bases, with 9 bases between them. The CDR3 consists of 13 residues.

The chain uses TRBV7-6 and TRBJ2-1, with no clear D. The CDR3 loop spans 15 amino acids. Germline assignment: CDR1 SGHVS and CDR2 FNYEAQ. Deletions cut 3 bases from V and 0 bases from J, with 9 bases between. The DNA of the CDR3 is TGTGCCAGCAGCTTTAGGCTAAGCTCCTACAATGAGCAGTTCTTC. This encodes CASSFRLSSYNEQFF.

The gene calls are TRBV5-1 and TRBJ1-5, with 9 bases identical to TRBD1. This CDR3 region has 14 residues. Looked up from germline, CDR1 is SGHRS and CDR2 is YFSETQ. V shed 0 bases and J 7 bases; nucleotides not matched to a gene: 2. CDR3 coding DNA: TGCGCCAGCAGCTTGGCACAGGGGGCCCAGCCCCAGCATTTT. Protein: CASSLAQGAQPQHF.

The chain joins TRBV6-5 to TRBJ2-1, with D possibly being TRBD2 (6 bases). The CDR3 length is 13 residues. The V gene lost 6 bases and the J gene lost 7 bases, with 13 bases spanning the gap. In germline, CDR1 is MNHEY, CDR2 SVGAGI. CDR3 sequence (DNA): TGTGCCAGCAGACCCTGGGGGGATAATGAGCAGTTCTTC. Residues: CASRPWGDNEQFF.

V is TRBV9 and J is TRBJ2-3; D is ambiguous. The CDR3 has 13 amino acids. Germline V gene lookup returns CDR1 SGDLS and CDR2 YYNGEE. The germline V and J ends were trimmed by 0 bases and 4 bases, with 6 bases remaining between them. This CDR3 is CASSVEAPDTQYF. The CDR3 DNA sequence: TGTGCCAGCAGCGTAGAGGCCCCAGATACGCAGTATTTT.

This clone was seen only once. The chain is built from TRBV7-9 and TRBJ1-2, with D unclear. Trimming took off 2 bases at V and 4 bases at J, with 8 bases between the two ends. The CDR3 sequence is 13 residues long. CDR1 is SEHNR, CDR2 FQNEAQ, per germline (reference sequence). CDR3 protein: CASSLKVGYGYTF. In DNA, the CDR3 is TGTGCCAGCAGCTTAAAAGTCGGCTATGGCTACACCTTC.